This T cell receptor (beta chain) was recovered during a study of blood T cell repertoires in COVID-19. In the study overall: Samples came from the United States, Italy and Spain, spanning acute and convalescent COVID-19.

After removal of 5 bases from V and 8 bases from J, the junction contained 1 base not matched to a gene. The CDR3 spans 11 residues. Germline CDR1 and CDR2: MNHNS and SASEGT. In the source study's methods: By means of reference gene primer amplification, nucleated cell counts were estimated. Using immunoSEQ multiplex PCR, the repertoire was profiled, and TCRdb retains in-frame clones only, with some absent. V and J calls and clone size are given by that table; D and trimming were obtained from the DNA. The sample yields fewer than 300,000 clones, around 79% seen once. The chain uses TRBV6-1 and TRBJ1-2; 8 bases are shared with TRBD1. The clonotype was recovered from a woman older than 75 with acute or convalescent COVID-19. The sample was peripheral blood. The CDR3: CASSPGGGYTF. Here the CDR3 DNA reads TGTGCCAGCAGTCCAGGGGGCGGCTACACCTTC.